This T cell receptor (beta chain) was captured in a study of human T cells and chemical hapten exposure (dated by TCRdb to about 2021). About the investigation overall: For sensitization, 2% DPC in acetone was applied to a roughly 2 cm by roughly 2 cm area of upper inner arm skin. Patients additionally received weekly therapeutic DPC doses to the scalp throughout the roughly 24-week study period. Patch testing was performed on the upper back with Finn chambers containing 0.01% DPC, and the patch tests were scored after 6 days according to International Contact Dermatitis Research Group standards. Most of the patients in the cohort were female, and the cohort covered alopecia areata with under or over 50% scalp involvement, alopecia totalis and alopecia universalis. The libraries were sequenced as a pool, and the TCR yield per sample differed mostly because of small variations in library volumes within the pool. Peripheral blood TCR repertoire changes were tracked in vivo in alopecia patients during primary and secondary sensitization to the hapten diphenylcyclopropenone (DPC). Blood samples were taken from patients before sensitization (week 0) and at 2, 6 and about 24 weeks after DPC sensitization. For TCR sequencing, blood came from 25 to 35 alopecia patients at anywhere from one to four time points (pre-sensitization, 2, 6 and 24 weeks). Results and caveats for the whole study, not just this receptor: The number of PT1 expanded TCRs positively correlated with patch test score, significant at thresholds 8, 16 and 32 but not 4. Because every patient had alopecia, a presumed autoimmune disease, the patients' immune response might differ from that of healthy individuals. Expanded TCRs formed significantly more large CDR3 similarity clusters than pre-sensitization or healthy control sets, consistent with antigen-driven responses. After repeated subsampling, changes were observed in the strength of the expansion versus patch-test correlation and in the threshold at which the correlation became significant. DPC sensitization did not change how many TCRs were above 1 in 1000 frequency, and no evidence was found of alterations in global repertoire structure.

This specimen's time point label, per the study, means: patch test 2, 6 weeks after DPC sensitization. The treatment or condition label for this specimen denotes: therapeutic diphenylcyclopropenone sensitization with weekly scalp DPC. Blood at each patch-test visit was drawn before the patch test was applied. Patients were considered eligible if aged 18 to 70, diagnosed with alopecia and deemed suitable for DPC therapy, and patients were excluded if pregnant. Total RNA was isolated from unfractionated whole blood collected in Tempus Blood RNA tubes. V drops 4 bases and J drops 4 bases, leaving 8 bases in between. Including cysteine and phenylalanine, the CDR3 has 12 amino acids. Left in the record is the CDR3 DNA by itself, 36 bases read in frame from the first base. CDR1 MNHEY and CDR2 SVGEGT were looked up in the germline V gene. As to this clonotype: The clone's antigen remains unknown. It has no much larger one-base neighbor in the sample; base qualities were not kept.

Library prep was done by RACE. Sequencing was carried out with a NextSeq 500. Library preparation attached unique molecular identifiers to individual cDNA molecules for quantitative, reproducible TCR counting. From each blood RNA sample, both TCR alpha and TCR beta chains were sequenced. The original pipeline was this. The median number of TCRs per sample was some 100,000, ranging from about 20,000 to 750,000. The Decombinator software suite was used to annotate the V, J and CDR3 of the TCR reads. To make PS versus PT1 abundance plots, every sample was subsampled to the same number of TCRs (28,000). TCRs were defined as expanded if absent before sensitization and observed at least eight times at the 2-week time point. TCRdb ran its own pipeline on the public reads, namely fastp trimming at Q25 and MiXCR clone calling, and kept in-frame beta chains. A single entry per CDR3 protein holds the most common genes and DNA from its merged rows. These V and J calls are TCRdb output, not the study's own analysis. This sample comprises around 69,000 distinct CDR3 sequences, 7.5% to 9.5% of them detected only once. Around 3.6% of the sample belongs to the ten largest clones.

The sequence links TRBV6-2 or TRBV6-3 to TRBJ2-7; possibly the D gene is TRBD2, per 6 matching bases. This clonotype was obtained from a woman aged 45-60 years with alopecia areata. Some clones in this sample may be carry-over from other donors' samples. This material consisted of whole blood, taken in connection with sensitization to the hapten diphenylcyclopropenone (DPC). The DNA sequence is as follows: TGTGCCAGCAGTTTCGGGAGTTACGAGCAGTACTTC. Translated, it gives CASSFGSYEQYF.